This T cell receptor (beta chain) was observed in a study of cytomegalovirus exposure and HLA in healthy donors. The PCR employed 60 Vbeta primers together with 13 Jbeta primers. Assay: immunoSEQ multiplex PCR; the TCRdb copy retains only in-frame clones and omits some. This sample has fewer than 200,000 clones, with approximately 85% found just once. This CDR3 comprises 17 residues. Losses at the gene ends were 0 bases for V and 4 bases for J; bases not matched to a gene: 7. Germline loops: CDR1 MGHRA, CDR2 YSYEKL. About this clone itself: Its target is not known.

Study-wide results and caveats: There were a few CMV-associated chains whose specificity for CMV antigens was confirmed in vitro. Some segments of the V type, notably TRBV6-2 and TRBV6-3, were excluded as indistinguishable. Among TCR beta chains, those listed as cytomegalovirus-associated numbered about 150.

The source of this sequence is a man aged 45-65 years in good health and CMV-seropositive. Sequencing was carried out using PBMCs. The V call is TRBV4-1, the J call TRBJ2-7; 12 bases map to TRBD2. Here the CDR3 DNA reads TGCGCCAGCAGCCAAGATAGGGCTAGCGGGAGGGATTACGAGCAGTACTTC. This translates into CASSQDRASGRDYEQYF.